One and the same sample provided the 8 T cell receptor beta chains below, sequenced in a study of cytomegalovirus exposure and HLA in healthy donors. The PCR contained 60 Vbeta and 13 Jbeta primers. Some clones are missing from TCRdb's copy, which holds only in-frame ones; the method was immunoSEQ multiplex PCR. The sample consists of tens of thousands of clones, 75% to 85% of them appearing once. Material for sequencing was PBMCs. The receptors come from a man aged 25 to 40 in good health and CMV-seropositive.

This chain connects TRBV30 to TRBJ1-3; TRBD1 aligns across 7 bases. Germline V gene data show CDR1 as GTSNPN and CDR2 as SVGIG (reference sequence). The CDR3 runs 12 residues. J gave up 7 bases and V 5 bases, and 5 bases lay outside the gene matches. The CDR3 DNA reads TGTGCCTGGCAGACAGGGTCGAACACCATATATTTT. Protein product: CAWQTGSNTIYF. The full variable domain, completed using reference TRBV30 and TRBJ1-3, is SQTIHQWPATLVQPVGSPLSLECTVEGTSNPNLYWYRQAAGRGLQLLFYSVGIGQISSEVPQNLSASRPQDRQFILSSKKLLLSDSGFYLCAWQTGSNTIYFGEGSWLTVV.

This chain links TRBV19 with TRBJ2-2; D unclear. Looked up from germline, CDR1 is LNHDA and CDR2 is SQIVND (reference sequence). This CDR3 comprises 17 residues. The V end lost 0 bases, the J end lost 6 bases, and 17 bases lay between the germline ends. In DNA form, the CDR3 reads TGTGCCAGTAGTATAGATCAAACAGCTTCAATGGCCGGGGAGCTGTTTTTT. Amino acid sequence: CASSIDQTASMAGELFF.

The chain has TRBV27 and TRBJ1-4, with 9 bases lining up with TRBD1. The germline V gene has CDR1 MNHEY and CDR2 SMNVEV (reference sequence). Trimming took 2 bases from V and 12 from J; bases not matched to a gene: 10. CDR3 length: 15 amino acids. The CDR3 spells CASSLRLGRTGELFF. The DNA of the CDR3 is TGTGCCAGCAGTTTAAGGCTCGGTAGGACAGGGGAACTGTTTTTT.

The rearrangement uses TRBV9 and TRBJ2-7, with 8 bases that match TRBD2. The CDR3 contains 16 residues. The germline CDR1 and CDR2 sequences are SGDLS and YYNGEE. Unmatched junction bases numbered 13, after V lost 3 bases and J lost 5 bases. CDR3 nucleotide sequence: TGTGCCAGCAGCGAGGCCCTGGGAGCGGGAGTTCACGAGCAGTACTTC. Its protein is CASSEALGAGVHEQYF.

V gene TRBV30 combines with J gene TRBJ2-7; 7 nucleotides align to TRBD1. Germline lookup yields CDR1 GTSNPN and CDR2 SVGIG (reference sequence). The CDR3 covers 12 residues. J gave up 4 bases and V 3 bases, and 3 bases lay outside the gene matches. CDR3 nucleotide sequence: TGTGCCTGGAGCGCCAGGGGGTACGAGCAGTACTTC. The encoded protein is CAWSARGYEQYF.

The chain combines TRBV2 with TRBJ1-2; 7 bases match TRBD1. The CDR3 consists of 15 residues. After removal of 6 bases from V and 6 bases from J, the junction contained 13 bases not matched to a gene. Germline V gene lookup returns CDR1 SNHLY and CDR2 FYNNEI. The CDR3 DNA follows: TGTGCCAGCAGCCCCGACAGGGTGGTGACGGATGGCTACACCTTC. Its translation: CASSPDRVVTDGYTF.

This chain joins TRBV9 and TRBJ1-4; D gene unclear. CDR1 and CDR2 (germline): SGDLS, YYNGEE. The CDR3 contains 15 residues. V was cut by 4 bases and J by 0 bases, with 10 bases left in between. The CDR3 reads CASSLNGATNEKLFF. CDR3 sequence (DNA): TGTGCCAGCAGCCTCAATGGAGCAACTAATGAAAAACTGTTTTTT. Using reference TRBV9 and TRBJ1-4 for the parts outside the CDR3, the full variable domain is DSGVTQTPKHLITATGQRVTLRCSPRSGDLSVYWYQQSLDQGLQFLIQYYNGEERAKGNILERFSAQQFPDLHSELNLSSLELGDSALYFCASSLNGATNEKLFFGSGTQLSVL.

V usage is TRBV6-4 and J usage is TRBJ2-7, with 10 nucleotides matching TRBD2. This CDR3 is 16 amino acids long. The trim removed 10 bases at V and 3 bases at J, leaving 15 bases unmatched. CDR1 is MRHNA and CDR2 is SNTAGT in the germline V gene. The CDR3 DNA follows: TGTGCCAAAACGGCTAGCGGGAGCTTTCGAGGCTACGAGCAGTACTTC. Its translation: CAKTASGSFRGYEQYF.